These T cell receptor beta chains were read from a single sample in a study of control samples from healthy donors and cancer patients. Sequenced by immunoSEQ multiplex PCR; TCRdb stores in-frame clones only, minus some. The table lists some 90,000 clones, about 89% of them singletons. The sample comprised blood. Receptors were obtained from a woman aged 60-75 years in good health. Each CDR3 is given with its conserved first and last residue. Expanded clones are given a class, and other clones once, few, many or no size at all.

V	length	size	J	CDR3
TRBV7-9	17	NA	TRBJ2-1	CASSSTRLAGSYNEQFF
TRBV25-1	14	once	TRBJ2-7	CASSTPTGAGEQYF
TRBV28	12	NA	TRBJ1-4	CASSLYRTAAFF
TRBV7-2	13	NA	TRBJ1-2	CASSLLNNYGYTF
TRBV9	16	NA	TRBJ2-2	CASSLQREPKTGELFF
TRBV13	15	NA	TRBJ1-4	CASSPRDSGNEKLFF
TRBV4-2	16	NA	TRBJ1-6	CASSHPARTGNSPLHF
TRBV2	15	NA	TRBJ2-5	CASSWAVGNQETQYF
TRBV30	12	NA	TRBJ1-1	CAWTGGRGEAFF
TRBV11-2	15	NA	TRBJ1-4	CASSLDRTLHEKLFF
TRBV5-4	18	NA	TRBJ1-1	CASSRGGTGMLSGTEAFF
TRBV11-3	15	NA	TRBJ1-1	CASSPGQGWNTEAFF
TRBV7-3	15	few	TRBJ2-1	CASSPTSGSYNEQFF
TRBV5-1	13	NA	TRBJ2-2	CASSLMGTGELFF
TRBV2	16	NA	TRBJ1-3	CASSRRTGISGNTIYF
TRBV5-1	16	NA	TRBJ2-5	CASSLSDGYPGETQYF
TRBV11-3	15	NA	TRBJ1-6	CASSFSASNNSPLHF
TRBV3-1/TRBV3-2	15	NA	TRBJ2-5	CASSPRDRDQETQYF
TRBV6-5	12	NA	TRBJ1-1	CASKRQNTEAFF
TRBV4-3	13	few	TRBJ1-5	CASSQGLNQPQHF
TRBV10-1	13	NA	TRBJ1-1	CASRRDGNTEAFF
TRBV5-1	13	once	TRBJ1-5	CASSLVGDQPQHF
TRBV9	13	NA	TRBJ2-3	CASSWTSGDTQYF
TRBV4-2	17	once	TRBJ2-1	CASSERTGTSSYNEQFF
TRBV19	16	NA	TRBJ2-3	CASSTPTGRTRDTQYF